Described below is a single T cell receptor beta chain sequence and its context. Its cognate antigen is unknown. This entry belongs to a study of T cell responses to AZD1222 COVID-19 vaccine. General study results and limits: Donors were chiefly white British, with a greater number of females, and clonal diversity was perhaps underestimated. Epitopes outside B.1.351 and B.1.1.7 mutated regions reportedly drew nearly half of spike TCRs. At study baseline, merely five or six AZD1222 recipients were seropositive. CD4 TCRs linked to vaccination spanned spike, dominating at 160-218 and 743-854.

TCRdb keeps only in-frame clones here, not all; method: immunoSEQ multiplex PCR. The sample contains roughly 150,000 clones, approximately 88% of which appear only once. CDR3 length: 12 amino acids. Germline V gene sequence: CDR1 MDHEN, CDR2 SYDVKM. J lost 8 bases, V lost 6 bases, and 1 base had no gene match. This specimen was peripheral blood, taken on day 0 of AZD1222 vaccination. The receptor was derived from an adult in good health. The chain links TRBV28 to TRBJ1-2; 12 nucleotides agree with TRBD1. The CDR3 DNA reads TGTGCCAGCAGGGGGACAGGGGGCGGCTACACCTTC. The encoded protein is CASRGTGGGYTF.